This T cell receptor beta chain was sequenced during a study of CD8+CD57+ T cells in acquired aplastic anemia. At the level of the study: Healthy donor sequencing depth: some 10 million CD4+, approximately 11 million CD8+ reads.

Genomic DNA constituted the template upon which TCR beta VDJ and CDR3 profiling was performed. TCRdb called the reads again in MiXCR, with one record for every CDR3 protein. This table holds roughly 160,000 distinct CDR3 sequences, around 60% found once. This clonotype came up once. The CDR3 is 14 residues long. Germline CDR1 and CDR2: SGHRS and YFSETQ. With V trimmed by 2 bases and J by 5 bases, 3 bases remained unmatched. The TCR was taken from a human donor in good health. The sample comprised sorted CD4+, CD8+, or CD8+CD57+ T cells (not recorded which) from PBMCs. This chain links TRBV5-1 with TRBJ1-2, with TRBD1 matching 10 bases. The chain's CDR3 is CASSLDRGQYGYTF. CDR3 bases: TGCGCCAGCAGCTTAGACAGGGGGCAGTATGGCTACACCTTC.